One and the same sample provided the 13 T cell receptor beta chains below, sequenced in a study. Via MiXCR, TCRdb re-called the 5' RACE reads, giving one row per CDR3 protein. Its table lists around 18 distinct CDR3 sequences. Tregs were sorted as CD4+CD25+CD127-/low cells. Sequencing was carried out using tumor-infiltrating Tregs sorted from the breast tumor. Every receptor here comes from a female donor with breast cancer.

Turning to this clonotype: This beta chain slipped into a library made for alpha chains as a stray read, so its size is not meaningful. V gene TRBV7-2 combines with J gene TRBJ2-4, with D possibly being TRBD1 or TRBD2 (5 bases each). The CDR3 runs 13 residues. The germline V gene encodes CDR1 SGHTA and CDR2 FQGNSA. The ends were cut back, 7 bases at V and 5 bases at J, with 12 bases in the middle. CDR3 bases: TGTGCCAGCAAAACACCGGGACAAAACATTCAGTACTTC. It specifies CASKTPGQNIQYF.

As for this clonotype: This beta chain is off target for a library built for alpha chains, so its abundance means little. The V gene is TRBV7-6, the J gene TRBJ1-1; 7 nucleotides match TRBD1. The junction had 2 bases not matched to a gene; V was cut back by 4 bases and J by 3 bases. Germline V gene data show CDR1 as SGHVS and CDR2 as FNYEAQ. This CDR3 has 13 amino acids. CDR3 residues: CASSSQGDTEAFF. CDR3 nucleotide sequence: TGTGCCAGCAGCTCTCAGGGGGACACTGAAGCTTTCTTT. Full variable domain (remainder filled in from reference TRBV7-6 and TRBJ1-1): GAGVSQSPRYKVTKRGQDVALRCDPISGHVSLYWYRQALGQGPEFLTYFNYEAQQDKSGLPNDRFSAERPEGSISTLTIQRTEQRDSAMYRCASSSQGDTEAFFGQGTRLTVV.

Comment on this clonotype: Because the library targeted alpha chains, this beta chain is an off-target read whose size means little. The rearrangement uses TRBV29-1 and TRBJ2-7; D is possibly TRBD2 (5 bases). Trimming pared 8 bases from V and 3 bases from J, leaving 14 bases between. CDR1 and CDR2 from the germline V gene are SQVTM and ANQGSEA. This CDR3 region has 12 residues. CDR3 loop: CSITGNNYEQYF. The DNA of the CDR3 is TGCAGCATAACCGGGAACAACTACGAGCAGTACTTC.

As to this clonotype: For a library built for alpha chains, this beta chain is a stray read; little rests on its size. V gene TRBV6-5 combines with J gene TRBJ2-3, with D possibly called TRBD1 or TRBD2 (7 bases each). Germline V gene lookup returns CDR1 MNHEY and CDR2 SVGAGI. The CDR3 has 17 residues. V was trimmed by 0 bases and J by 5 bases, leaving 18 bases between them. CDR3 bases: TGTGCCAGCAGTTACTCGATAGGGGGAGGGGGCGAAGATACGCAGTATTTT. Protein sequence: CASSYSIGGGGEDTQYF.

As concerns this clonotype: This beta chain appears as a stray read in a library generated for alpha chains; its size is not informative. The genes are TRBV11-2 and TRBJ2-1; D gene ambiguous. The CDR3 extends over 14 amino acids. Germline V lookup: CDR1 SGHAT, CDR2 FQNNGV. Trimming took off 4 bases at V and 5 bases at J, with 12 bases between the two ends. The CDR3 region has the DNA TGTGCCAGCAGCTCGTTTGGCAGAAACAATGAGCAGTTCTTC. Its protein product is CASSSFGRNNEQFF.

Details on this clonotype: This beta chain is off target for a library built for alpha chains, so its abundance means little. The chain employs TRBV9 and TRBJ1-2; 7 nucleotides match TRBD1. This CDR3 spans 13 amino acids. J lost 8 bases, V lost 4 bases, and 8 bases had no gene match. The germline gives CDR1 SGDLS, CDR2 YYNGEE. The CDR3, as DNA: TGTGCCAGCAGCCTTAGACAGGGTCGAGGCTACACCTTC. Its protein is CASSLRQGRGYTF. The full variable domain, in which reference TRBV9 and TRBJ1-2 provide the parts outside the CDR3, is DSGVTQTPKHLITATGQRVTLRCSPRSGDLSVYWYQQSLDQGLQFLIQYYNGEERAKGNILERFSAQQFPDLHSELNLSSLELGDSALYFCASSLRQGRGYTFGSGTRLTVV.

Regarding this clonotype: With the library built for alpha chains, this beta chain is off target and its frequency is not meaningful. The chain has TRBV20-1 and TRBJ2-7; tentatively, D is TRBD2 (6 bases). V shed 6 bases and J shed 3 bases, with 15 bases lying between them. CDR1 DFQATT and CDR2 SNEGSKA come from the germline V gene (reference sequence). The CDR3 spans 13 residues. CDR3 DNA sequence: TGCAGTGCGAGCTGGGGGGATCGCTACGAGCAGTACTTC. Translating gives CSASWGDRYEQYF.

This clonotype was seen just once. A library made for alpha chains picked up this beta chain off target, so its size means little. J is TRBJ2-3 and V is TRBV18; 14 nucleotides agree with TRBD2. The CDR3 has 17 amino acids. The germline gives CDR1 KGHSH, CDR2 LQKENI. J was trimmed by 6 bases and V by 5 bases; bases with no gene match: 10. CDR3 region: CASSTGLAGGGADTQYF. The CDR3 region has the DNA TGTGCCAGCTCAACCGGACTAGCGGGAGGAGGGGCGGATACGCAGTATTTT.

For this clonotype: The library was designed around alpha chains, so this beta chain is a stray read whose abundance carries little weight. The chain combines TRBV7-8 with TRBJ2-7, with 8 bases that match TRBD2. There are 16 residues in the CDR3. CDR1 SGHVS and CDR2 FQNEAQ come from the germline V gene. V lost 5 bases to trimming and J lost 3 bases; unmatched junction nucleotides: 12. CDR3 bases: TGTGCCAGCAGCCCCTTAACCGGGACTAGAAGCTACGAGCAGTACTTC. Protein: CASSPLTGTRSYEQYF.

Regarding this clonotype: For a library built for alpha chains, this beta chain is a stray read; little rests on its size. The chain combines TRBV2 with TRBJ2-5; D perhaps matches TRBD1 (5 bases). CDR1 SNHLY and CDR2 FYNNEI come from the germline V gene. V was trimmed by 6 bases and J by 7 bases, leaving 15 bases between them. This CDR3 spans 13 amino acids. The CDR3, as DNA: TGTGCCAGCAGAACTGACCCCCAGGGGACCCAGTACTTC. It specifies CASRTDPQGTQYF.

This clonotype was counted between two and nine times. Found in a library prepared for alpha chains, this beta chain is an off-target read, and its abundance has little meaning. The rearrangement links TRBV10-3 to TRBJ1-2, with D possibly matching TRBD1 (6 bases). The CDR3 has 14 amino acids. Germline V CDR1 and CDR2: ENHRY, SYGVKD. Trimming pared 4 bases from V and 4 bases from J, leaving 13 bases between. CDR3 nucleotide sequence: TGTGCCATCAGTGGCAACAGGGATAGCTATGGCTACACCTTC. Amino acid sequence: CAISGNRDSYGYTF.

With regard to this clonotype: This beta chain came through as a stray read in a library set up for alpha chains, and its size says little. J is TRBJ1-2 and V is TRBV12-2; TRBD1, the D gene given by the table, was not confirmed from the DNA. TRBV12-2 is assigned pseudogene status. This CDR3 has 14 residues. The CDR3 spells CASRLAQTGGGYTF. The CDR3 coding sequence is TGTGCAAGTCGCTTAGCGCAGACAGGGGGCGGCTACACCTTC.

Comments on this clonotype: This beta chain lies outside the target of a library built for alpha chains; its clone size means little. The chain is built from TRBV6-5 and TRBJ2-5, with a tentative D call TRBD1 (5 bases). V gave up 2 bases and J gave up 0 bases, with 13 bases separating them. Germline V lookup: CDR1 MNHEY, CDR2 SVGAGI. The CDR3 has 16 residues. The DNA for the CDR3 is TGTGCCAGCAGTTACGAGCCTCAGGGTTACCAAGAGACCCAGTACTTC. Amino acids: CASSYEPQGYQETQYF.